This TCR beta chain is drawn from a study of T cell changes during pregnancy in multiple sclerosis. Trimming removed 6 bases from V and 0 bases from J, with 15 bases in between. The CDR3 is 16 residues long. Per the germline V gene, CDR1 is KGHSH and CDR2 is LQKENI. Clones were read by immunoSEQ multiplex PCR, and TCRdb kept only the in-frame ones, dropping some. The profile shows approximately 60,000 clones, under 95% of them singletons. This sequence originates from a female donor with multiple sclerosis, enrolled in a pregnancy study. The chain joins TRBV18 to TRBJ1-3, with unresolved D. This material consisted of CD4+ T cells from peripheral blood mononuclear cells, taken in the second trimester of pregnancy. The CDR3 DNA reads TGTGCCAGCTCGCCCCTCGCGGGGTTCTCTGGAAACACCATATATTTT. Residues: CASSPLAGFSGNTIYF.